Listed here are 12 T cell receptor beta chains from one sample, sequenced in a study of vaccination and CD4 T cells after COVID-19. The study sequenced cultured CD4+ T cell DNA using the Oncomine TCR Beta short-read assay. In TCRdb, the PCR reads were re-called with MiXCR into one record per CDR3 protein. Of thousands of distinct CDR3 sequences in the sample, roughly a quarter were seen once. These receptors lack a known antigen. Treatment in this sample: roughly ten-day PBMC culture with coronavirus spike peptide pools or control peptides (ViraFEST assay). From the unexposed donor, CD4+ T cells were collected ahead of the COVID-19 pandemic (2011-2018). Specimen: CD4+ T cells from blood, cultured in vitro. These receptors all stem from a human donor in good health.

V usage is TRBV7-9 and J usage is TRBJ2-3; D call uncertain. The CDR3 runs 13 residues. V lost 1 base, J lost 11 bases, and 13 bases lay in between. Germline V gives CDR1 SEHNR, CDR2 FQNEAQ (reference sequence). The CDR3 here is CASSLDVRRQQYF. DNA for the CDR3: TGTGCCAGCAGCTTAGATGTAAGGCGACAGCAGTATTTT.

This chain connects TRBV4-2 to TRBJ2-1; 11 positions match TRBD2. In germline, CDR1 is LGHNA, CDR2 YNFKEQ. The junction had 1 base not matched to a gene; V was cut back by 0 bases and J by 3 bases. The CDR3 has 16 amino acids. CDR3 amino acids: CASSQDTSGGYNEQFF. CDR3 nucleotides: TGTGCCAGCAGCCAAGATACTAGCGGGGGCTACAATGAGCAGTTCTTC.

V usage is TRBV7-2 and J usage is TRBJ2-2; TRBD1 might be the D (6 bases). V was trimmed by 3 bases and J by 5 bases, leaving 10 bases between them. Germline values: CDR1 SGHTA, CDR2 FQGNSA. CDR3 length equals 14 residues. CDR3 DNA: TGTGCCAGCAGCTTTGGGACAAGAACCGGGGAGCTGTTTTTT. Protein sequence: CASSFGTRTGELFF. The whole variable domain, filled in from reference TRBV7-2 and TRBJ2-2, reads GAGVSQSPSNKVTEKGKDVELRCDPISGHTALYWYRQSLGQGLEFLIYFQGNSAPDKSGLPSDRFSAERTGGSVSTLTIQRTQQEDSAVYLCASSFGTRTGELFFGEGSRLTVL.

V usage is TRBV5-1 and J usage is TRBJ2-5, with TRBD1 matching over 9 bases. The CDR3 runs to 15 residues. V was pared by 3 bases and J by 2 bases, with 5 bases of the junction left unmatched. Looked up from germline, CDR1 is SGHRS and CDR2 is YFSETQ. The chain's CDR3 is CASSWGQGWQETQYF. CDR3 in DNA: TGCGCCAGCAGCTGGGGACAGGGATGGCAAGAGACCCAGTACTTC.

The genes are TRBV5-4 and TRBJ1-1; D remains unclear. Germline values: CDR1 SGHNT, CDR2 YYREEE (reference sequence). V shed 2 bases and J shed 1 base, with 3 bases lying between them. CDR3 length: 12 residues. The CDR3 region is CASSLTNTEAFF. CDR3 coding DNA: TGTGCCAGCAGCTTAACGAACACTGAAGCTTTCTTT.

This clonotype showed up just a few times. CDR3 protein: CASSLVRGYTNYGYTF. The CDR3 region has the DNA TGTGCCAGCAGCTTAGTTAGGGGGTATACTAACTATGGCTACACCTTC. The rearrangement joins TRBV11-2 to TRBJ1-2; possibly TRBD1 for D (6 bases). V was pared by 1 base and J by 0 bases, with 12 bases between. CDR1 and CDR2 (germline): SGHAT, FQNNGV. The CDR3 length is 16 residues.

This clonotype was counted a few times. The chain recombines TRBV6-1 with TRBJ2-1, with TRBD2 matching 7 bases. CDR1 and CDR2 from the germline V gene are MNHNS and SASEGT. Trimming removed 5 bases from V and 8 bases from J; junction bases left unmatched: 15. The CDR3 is 16 amino acids. CDR3 sequence reads: CASSPPQDQRGYEQFF. The CDR3 bases are TGTGCCAGCAGTCCTCCCCAGGATCAGCGGGGTTATGAGCAGTTCTTC.

Note on this clonotype: It may be a read error: a sequence one base away is much more abundant. The rearrangement links TRBV6-1 to TRBJ1-2, with D hard to call. Germline V gives CDR1 MNHNS, CDR2 SASEGT. The CDR3 consists of 12 residues. The CDR3 bases are TGTGCCACGGCGGGCCGGTACTATAGCTACACCTTC. Translating it yields CATAGRYYSYTF.

By proportion, this clonotype is medium-sized (0.01 to 0.1%). The chain uses TRBV20-1 and TRBJ1-5; 7 positions agree with TRBD1. The V and J ends lost 5 bases and 5 bases, in that order; junction bases with no gene match: 9. This CDR3 spans 14 amino acids. Germline V gene sequence: CDR1 DFQATT, CDR2 SNEGSKA (reference sequence). This CDR3 reads CSAPEPGQYQPQHF. For the CDR3, the DNA is TGCAGTGCTCCTGAACCGGGACAGTATCAGCCCCAGCATTTT.

This clonotype turned up a few times. The chain employs TRBV19 and TRBJ2-3, with 9 nucleotides matching TRBD2. This CDR3 contains 14 residues. CDR1 and CDR2 (germline): LNHDA, SQIVND (reference sequence). V was pared by 7 bases and J by 4 bases, with 6 bases of the junction left unmatched. CDR3 loop: CASTKAGGADTQYF. In DNA form, the CDR3 reads TGTGCCAGTACGAAAGCGGGGGGAGCAGATACGCAGTATTTT.

The V gene is TRBV29-1, the J gene TRBJ1-5; D not certain. The CDR3 is 17 residues long. The V gene's germline CDR1 is SQVTM and CDR2 ANQGSEA. The V gene lost 1 base and the J gene lost 0 bases, with 16 bases spanning the gap. The CDR3 DNA is TGCAGCGTTGAAGGGGGTTTGGCAGTCTATAGCAATCAGCCCCAGCATTTT. Protein sequence: CSVEGGLAVYSNQPQHF.

The chain combines TRBV2 with TRBJ1-6; no definite D call. V lost 4 bases, J lost 4 bases, and 11 bases lay in between. The CDR3 loop spans 15 amino acids. Germline V gene sequence: CDR1 SNHLY, CDR2 FYNNEI. The DNA for the CDR3 is TGTGCCAGCAGTGGGGAACAATTATATAATTCACCCCTCCACTTT. Amino acids: CASSGEQLYNSPLHF. Filled out from reference TRBV2 and TRBJ1-6, the complete variable domain reads EPEVTQTPSHQVTQMGQEVILRCVPISNHLYFYWYRQILGQKVEFLVSFYNNEISEKSEIFDDQFSVERPDGSNFTLKIRSTKLEDSAMYFCASSGEQLYNSPLHFGNGTRLTVT.